This T cell receptor (beta chain) came from a study of T-cell memory formation after mild COVID-19. Only one count was recorded for this clonotype. TCRdb reprocessed the 5' RACE reads with MiXCR, giving one entry per CDR3 protein. The table includes some 45,000 distinct CDR3 sequences, 25% to 30% detected once. With 2 bases removed from V and 5 bases from J, the gap between germline ends came to 12 bases. Germline V gene lookup returns CDR1 MNHEY and CDR2 SVGAGI. This CDR3 comprises 14 residues. The TCR sequence derives from a man aged 18 to 29 who had mild COVID-19 (a few samples of this study predate the infection). Cell type and time point are not known. The chain employs TRBV6-5 and TRBJ1-1; D remains unclear. The sample was PBMCs or a T cell subset sorted from them (not recorded which). The CDR3 spells CASSYRSGWTEAFF. Written as DNA, the CDR3 is TGTGCCAGCAGTTACCGTTCGGGGTGGACTGAAGCTTTCTTT.